The clone carrying this T cell receptor beta chain appeared a single time. V was clipped by 8 bases and J by 7 bases; unmatched bases: 10. Germline assignment: CDR1 MNHEY and CDR2 SVGAGI. This CDR3 comprises 15 residues. The data derive from a study of blood T cell repertoires in COVID-19. Study-level information: Sources were T cells, B-cell-depleted T cells, or PBMCs; the material itself was cDNA or gDNA.

This table comes from immunoSEQ multiplex PCR, and its TCRdb copy is limited to in-frame clones, with some not included. This table has tens of thousands of clones, 70% to 90% appearing once. Material for sequencing was peripheral blood. The J gene is TRBJ1-6, the V gene TRBV6-5; 8 nucleotides match TRBD1. The receptor's source is a woman between 55 and 75 years old with active COVID-19. CDR3 residues: CASRPGTGGNSPLHF. The CDR3 bases are TGTGCCAGCCGACCCGGGACAGGAGGGAATTCACCCCTCCACTTT.